The 3 T cell receptor beta chains in this list originate from one sample, sequenced in a study of shared clonotypes between healthy human individuals. CD8 cells classed as naive were CD45RO-negative and positively selected for CCR7, excluding terminally differentiated effector memory CD45RA+ cells. Generated by immunoSEQ multiplex PCR, the TCRdb table keeps only in-frame clones and is missing some. The sample lists about 2 million clones, over 85% occurring once. The sequencing input was naive CD8+ T cells sorted from blood. The receptor set was obtained from a man aged 18 to 35 in good health.

The V call is TRBV30, the J call TRBJ1-1, with 10 bases fitting TRBD1. The CDR3 sequence is 14 residues long. Unmatched junction bases numbered 7, after V lost 5 bases and J lost 4 bases. Germline CDR1 reads GTSNPN; CDR2 reads SVGIG (reference sequence). CDR3 in DNA: TGTGCCTGGCACCCGGGACAGGGGACCACTGAAGCTTTCTTT. Residues: CAWHPGQGTTEAFF.

V and J are TRBV4-3 and TRBJ1-1; D may be TRBD1 (5 bases). Deletions cut 5 bases from V and 5 bases from J, with 18 bases between. Germline-derived CDR1 and CDR2 are LGHNA and YSLEER. This CDR3 is 15 amino acids long. The CDR3 DNA reads TGCGCCAGCAGCGAAGTCCCACGGACAATGACTGAAGCTTTCTTT. Amino acid sequence: CASSEVPRTMTEAFF.

A note on this clone: One junction end does not reproduce the germline sequence, and a read error may be involved. The chain has TRBV5-6 and TRBJ1-2; D uncertain. The CDR3 contains 14 residues. Per the germline V gene, CDR1 is SGHDT and CDR2 is YYEEEE. Here the CDR3 reads CTSSLSSGVDGYTF. Written as DNA, the CDR3 is TGTACCAGCAGCCTGTCTTCGGGAGTCGATGGCTACACCTTC. The full variable domain, its missing parts supplied by reference TRBV5-6 and TRBJ1-2, is DAGVTQSPTHLIKTRGQQVTLRCSPKSGHDTVSWYQQALGQGPQFIFQYYEEEERQRGNFPDRFSGHQFPNYSSELNVNALLLGDSALYLCTSSLSSGVDGYTFGSGTRLTVV.